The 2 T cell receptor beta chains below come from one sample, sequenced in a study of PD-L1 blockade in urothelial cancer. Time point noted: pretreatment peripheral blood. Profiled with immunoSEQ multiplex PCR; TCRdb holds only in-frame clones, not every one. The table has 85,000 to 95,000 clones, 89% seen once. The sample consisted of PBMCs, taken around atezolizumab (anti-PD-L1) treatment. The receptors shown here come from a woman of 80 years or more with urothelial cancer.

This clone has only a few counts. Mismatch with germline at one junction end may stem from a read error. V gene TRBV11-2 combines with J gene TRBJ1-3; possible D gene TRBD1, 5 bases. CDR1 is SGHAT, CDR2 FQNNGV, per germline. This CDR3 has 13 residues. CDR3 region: CASSLDKGLGMHF. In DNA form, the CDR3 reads TGTGCCAGCAGCTTAGATAAGGGACTCGGCATGCATTTT.

DNA for the CDR3: TGTGCCAGCAGCCCACAACAAGGGGCCGGGGGCTACACCTTC. It specifies CASSPQQGAGGYTF. The chain has TRBV7-2 and TRBJ1-2, with a weak D call TRBD1 (5 bases). V lost 5 bases to trimming and J lost 8 bases, with 18 bases between them. The CDR3 has 14 residues. Germline CDR1 is SGHTA and CDR2 is FQGNSA.